The present entry profiles one TCR beta chain with its context. No antigen is known for it. V lost 7 bases, J lost 4 bases, and 3 bases stayed unmatched. Germline V gives CDR1 LNHDA, CDR2 SQIVND (reference sequence). This CDR3 comprises 13 residues. This sample was included in a study of graft-versus-host responses after intestinal transplantation. Across the study: Multivisceral, liver-intestinal, or isolated intestinal grafts went to recipients. Each recipient received anti-thymocyte globulin induction, then tacrolimus and steroids for three to four years.

The study, taken as a whole, reports: Where graft-donor T cell macrochimerism was present, patients had high graft-versus-host to host-versus-graft clonal ratios in allografts. GvH clones occurred in recipient marrow; some first appeared in ileum or blood.

Some clones are missing from TCRdb's copy, which holds only in-frame ones; the method was immunoSEQ multiplex PCR. The table records approximately 70,000 clones, 84% of them present only once. The sequences come from unstimulated CD4+ T cells sorted from spleen or lymph node cells, collected before transplant. The gene calls are TRBV19 and TRBJ1-5, with 8 bases aligning to TRBD1. This receptor was identified in a human donor who was the organ donor for an intestinal transplant. Here the CDR3 DNA reads TGTGCCAGTACCGACAGGGGAAATCAGCCCCAGCATTTT. Residues: CASTDRGNQPQHF.